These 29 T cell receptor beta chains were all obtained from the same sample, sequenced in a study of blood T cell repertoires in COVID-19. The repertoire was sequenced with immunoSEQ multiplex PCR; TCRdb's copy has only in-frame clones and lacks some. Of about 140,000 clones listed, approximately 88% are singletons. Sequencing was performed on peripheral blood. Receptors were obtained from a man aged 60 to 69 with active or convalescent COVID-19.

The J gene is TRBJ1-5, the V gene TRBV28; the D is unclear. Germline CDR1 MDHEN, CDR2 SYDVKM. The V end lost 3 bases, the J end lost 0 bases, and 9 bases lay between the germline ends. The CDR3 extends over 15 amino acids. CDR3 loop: CASSFAGSSNQPQHF. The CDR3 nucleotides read TGTGCCAGCAGTTTTGCGGGGTCTAGCAATCAGCCCCAGCATTTT.

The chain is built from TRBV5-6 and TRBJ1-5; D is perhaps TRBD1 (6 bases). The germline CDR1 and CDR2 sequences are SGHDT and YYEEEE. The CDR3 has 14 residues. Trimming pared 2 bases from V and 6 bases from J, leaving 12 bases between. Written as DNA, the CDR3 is TGTGCCAGCAGCTTCACAGGGCGCGGTCAGCCCCAGCATTTT. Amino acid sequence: CASSFTGRGQPQHF.

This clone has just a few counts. For the CDR3, the DNA is TGTGCCAGCAGCCACGGGACAGTGGCCGAGCAGTACTTC. Its protein is CASSHGTVAEQYF. This chain joins TRBV7-6 and TRBJ2-7, with 7 bases that match TRBD1. Trimming at V came to 5 bases and at J to 6 bases, leaving 7 bases not matched to a gene. There are 13 residues in the CDR3. Germline V gene data show CDR1 as SGHVS and CDR2 as FNYEAQ.

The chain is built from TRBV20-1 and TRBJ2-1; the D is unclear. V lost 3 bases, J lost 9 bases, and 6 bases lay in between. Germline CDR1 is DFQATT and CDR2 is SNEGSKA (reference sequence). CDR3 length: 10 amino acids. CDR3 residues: CSASRVEQFF. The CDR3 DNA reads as TGCAGTGCTAGCCGGGTTGAGCAGTTCTTC.

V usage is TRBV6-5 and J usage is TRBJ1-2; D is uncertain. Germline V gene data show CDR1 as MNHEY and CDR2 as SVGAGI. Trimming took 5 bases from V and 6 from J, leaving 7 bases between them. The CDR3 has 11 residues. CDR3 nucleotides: TGTGCCAGCAGTCACGCGGATGGCTACACCTTC. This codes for CASSHADGYTF.

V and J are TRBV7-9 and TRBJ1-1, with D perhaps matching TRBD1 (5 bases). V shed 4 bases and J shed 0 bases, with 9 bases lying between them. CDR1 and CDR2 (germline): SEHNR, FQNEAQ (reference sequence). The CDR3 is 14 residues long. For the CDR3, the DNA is TGTGCCAGCAGCTCCGGGGGGGTGAACACTGAAGCTTTCTTT. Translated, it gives CASSSGGVNTEAFF.

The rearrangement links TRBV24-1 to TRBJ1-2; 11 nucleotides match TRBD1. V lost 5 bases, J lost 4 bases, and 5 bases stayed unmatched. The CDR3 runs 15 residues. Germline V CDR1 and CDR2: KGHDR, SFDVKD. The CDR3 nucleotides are TGTGCCACCAGTGCCGGGACAGGGGGTGCCTATGGCTACACCTTC. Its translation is CATSAGTGGAYGYTF.

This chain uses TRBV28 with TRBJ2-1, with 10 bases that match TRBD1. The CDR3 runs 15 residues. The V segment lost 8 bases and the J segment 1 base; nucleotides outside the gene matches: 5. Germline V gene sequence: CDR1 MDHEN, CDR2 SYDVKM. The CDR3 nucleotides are TGTGCCAGCGCCCGGACAGGGGGGTCCTACAATGAGCAGTTCTTC. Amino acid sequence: CASARTGGSYNEQFF.

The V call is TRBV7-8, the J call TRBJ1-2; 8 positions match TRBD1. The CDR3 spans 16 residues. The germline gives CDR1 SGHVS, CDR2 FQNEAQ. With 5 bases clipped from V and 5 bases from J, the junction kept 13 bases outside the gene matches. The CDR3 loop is CASSTYTGTGFYGYTF. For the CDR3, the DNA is TGTGCCAGCAGCACATACACCGGGACAGGTTTTTATGGCTACACCTTC.

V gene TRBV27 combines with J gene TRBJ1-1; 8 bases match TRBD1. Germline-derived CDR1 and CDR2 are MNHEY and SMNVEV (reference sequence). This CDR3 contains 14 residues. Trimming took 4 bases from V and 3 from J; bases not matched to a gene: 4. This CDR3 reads CASSSRGRDTEAFF. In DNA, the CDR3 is TGTGCCAGCAGTTCCAGGGGGCGAGACACTGAAGCTTTCTTT.

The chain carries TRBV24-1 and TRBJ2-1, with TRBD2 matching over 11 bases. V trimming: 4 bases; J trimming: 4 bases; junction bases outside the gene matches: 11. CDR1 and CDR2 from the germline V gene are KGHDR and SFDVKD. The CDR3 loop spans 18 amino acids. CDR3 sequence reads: CATSDALSPSGGYNEQFF. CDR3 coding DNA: TGTGCCACCAGTGACGCTTTGTCGCCTAGCGGGGGGTACAATGAGCAGTTCTTC.

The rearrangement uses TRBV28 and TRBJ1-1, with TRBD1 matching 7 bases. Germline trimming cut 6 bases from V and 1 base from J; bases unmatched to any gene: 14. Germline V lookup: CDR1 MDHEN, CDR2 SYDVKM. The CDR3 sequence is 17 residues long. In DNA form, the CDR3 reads TGTGCCAGCAGAGAACCTTCGACAGGGCGGTCGAACACTGAAGCTTTCTTT. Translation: CASREPSTGRSNTEAFF.

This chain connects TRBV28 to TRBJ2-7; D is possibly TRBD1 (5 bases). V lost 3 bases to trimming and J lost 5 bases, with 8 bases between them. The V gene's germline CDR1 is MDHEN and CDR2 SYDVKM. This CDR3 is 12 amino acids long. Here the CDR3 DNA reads TGTGCCAGCAGTTTCACAGGTGACGAGCAGTACTTC. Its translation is CASSFTGDEQYF.

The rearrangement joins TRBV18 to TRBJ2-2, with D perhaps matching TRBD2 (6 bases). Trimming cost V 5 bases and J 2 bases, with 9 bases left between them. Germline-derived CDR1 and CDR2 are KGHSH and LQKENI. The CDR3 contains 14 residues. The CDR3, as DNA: TGTGCCAGCTCAGCTAGCGCCAACACCGGGGAGCTGTTTTTT. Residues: CASSASANTGELFF.

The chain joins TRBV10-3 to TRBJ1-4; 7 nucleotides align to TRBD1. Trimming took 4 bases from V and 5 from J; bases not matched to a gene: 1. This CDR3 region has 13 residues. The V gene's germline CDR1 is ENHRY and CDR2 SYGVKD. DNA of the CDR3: TGTGCCATCAGTGCGACAGGGAATGAAAAACTGTTTTTT. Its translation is CAISATGNEKLFF.

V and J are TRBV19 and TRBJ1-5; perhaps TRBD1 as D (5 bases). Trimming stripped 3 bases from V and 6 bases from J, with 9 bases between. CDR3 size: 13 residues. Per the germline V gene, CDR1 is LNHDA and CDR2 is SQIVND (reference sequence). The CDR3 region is CASSMTVSQPQHF. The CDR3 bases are TGTGCCAGTAGTATGACAGTTAGTCAGCCCCAGCATTTT.

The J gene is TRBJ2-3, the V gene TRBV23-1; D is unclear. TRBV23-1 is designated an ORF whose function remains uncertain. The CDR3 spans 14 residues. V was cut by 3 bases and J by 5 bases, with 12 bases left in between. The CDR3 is CASSQAGQGDTQYF. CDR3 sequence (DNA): TGCGCCAGCAGTCAGGCAGGCCAAGGAGATACGCAGTATTTT.

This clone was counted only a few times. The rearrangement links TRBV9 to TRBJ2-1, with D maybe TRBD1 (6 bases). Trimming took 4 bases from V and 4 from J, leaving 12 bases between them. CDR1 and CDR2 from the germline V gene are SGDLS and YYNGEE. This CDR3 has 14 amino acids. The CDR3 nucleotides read TGTGCCAGCAGCCCCCGCGACAGGTACAATGAGCAGTTCTTC. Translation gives CASSPRDRYNEQFF.

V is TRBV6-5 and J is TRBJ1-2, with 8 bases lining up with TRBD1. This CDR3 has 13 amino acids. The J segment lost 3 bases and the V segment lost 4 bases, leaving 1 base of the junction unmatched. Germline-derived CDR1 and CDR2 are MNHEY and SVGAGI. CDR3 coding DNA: TGTGCCAGCAGTTTGGACAGGGACTATGGCTACACCTTC. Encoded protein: CASSLDRDYGYTF.

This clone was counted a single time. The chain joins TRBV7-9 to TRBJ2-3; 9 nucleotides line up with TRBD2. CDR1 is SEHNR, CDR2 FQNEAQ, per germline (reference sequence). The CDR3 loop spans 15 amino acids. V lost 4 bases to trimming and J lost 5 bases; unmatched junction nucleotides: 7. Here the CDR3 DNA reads TGTGCCAGCAGCTCCCGTAGCGGGAGCGAAGATACGCAGTATTTT. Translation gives CASSSRSGSEDTQYF.

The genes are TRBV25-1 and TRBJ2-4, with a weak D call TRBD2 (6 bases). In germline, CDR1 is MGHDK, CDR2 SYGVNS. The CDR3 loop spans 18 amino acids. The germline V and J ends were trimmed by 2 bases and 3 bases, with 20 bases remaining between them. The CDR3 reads CASSETGVRGSGKNIQYF. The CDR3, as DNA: TGTGCCAGCAGTGAAACGGGGGTCAGAGGGTCGGGCAAAAACATTCAGTACTTC.

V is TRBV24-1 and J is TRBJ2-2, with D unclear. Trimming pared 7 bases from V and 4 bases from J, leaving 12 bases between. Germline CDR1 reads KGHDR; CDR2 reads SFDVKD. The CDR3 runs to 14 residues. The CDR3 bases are TGTGCCACCAGGGGCGTGGGTCGCACCGGGGAGCTGTTTTTT. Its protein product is CATRGVGRTGELFF.

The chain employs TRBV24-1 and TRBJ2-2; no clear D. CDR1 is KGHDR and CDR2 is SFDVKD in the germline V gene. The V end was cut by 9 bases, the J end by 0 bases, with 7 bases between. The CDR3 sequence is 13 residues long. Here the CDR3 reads CATGPSNTGELFF. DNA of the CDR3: TGTGCCACCGGGCCCTCGAACACCGGGGAGCTGTTTTTT.

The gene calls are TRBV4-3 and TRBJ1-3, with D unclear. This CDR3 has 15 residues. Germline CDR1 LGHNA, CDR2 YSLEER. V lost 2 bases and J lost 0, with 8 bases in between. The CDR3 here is CASSQTSNSGNTIYF. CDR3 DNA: TGCGCCAGCAGCCAAACTAGTAACTCTGGAAACACCATATATTTT.

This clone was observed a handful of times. The DNA for the CDR3 is TGTGCCAGCAGTTTTGGAATCGACAGTAATGAAGCTTTCTTT. It translates to CASSFGIDSNEAFF. The rearrangement links TRBV27 to TRBJ1-1; TRBD1 is a possible D gene (5 bases). CDR3 length: 14 amino acids. CDR1 and CDR2 (germline): MNHEY, SMNVEV (reference sequence). V lost 3 bases, J lost 7 bases, and 15 bases lay in between.

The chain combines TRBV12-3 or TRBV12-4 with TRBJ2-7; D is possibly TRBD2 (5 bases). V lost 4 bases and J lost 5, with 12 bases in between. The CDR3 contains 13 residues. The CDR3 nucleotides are TGTGCCAGCAGTTCTCTCCTAGCCCACGAGCAGTACTTC. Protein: CASSSLLAHEQYF.

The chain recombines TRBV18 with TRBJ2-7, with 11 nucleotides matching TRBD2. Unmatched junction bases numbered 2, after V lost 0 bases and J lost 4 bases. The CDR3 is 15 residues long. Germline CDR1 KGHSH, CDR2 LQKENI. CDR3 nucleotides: TGTGCCAGCTCACCACCCCCTAGCGGGAGGTACGAGCAGTACTTC. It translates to CASSPPPSGRYEQYF.

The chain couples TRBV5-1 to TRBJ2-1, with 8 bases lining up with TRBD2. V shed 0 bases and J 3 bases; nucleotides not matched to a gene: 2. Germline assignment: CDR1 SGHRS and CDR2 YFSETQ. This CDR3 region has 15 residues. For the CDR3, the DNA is TGCGCCAGCAGCTTGGAGACTAGCGTCTACAATGAGCAGTTCTTC. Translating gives CASSLETSVYNEQFF. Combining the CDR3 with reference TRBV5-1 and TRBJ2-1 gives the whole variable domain KAGVTQTPRYLIKTRGQQVTLSCSPISGHRSVSWYQQTPGQGLQFLFEYFSETQRNKGNFPGRFSGRQFSNSRSEMNVSTLELGDSALYLCASSLETSVYNEQFFGPGTRLTVL.

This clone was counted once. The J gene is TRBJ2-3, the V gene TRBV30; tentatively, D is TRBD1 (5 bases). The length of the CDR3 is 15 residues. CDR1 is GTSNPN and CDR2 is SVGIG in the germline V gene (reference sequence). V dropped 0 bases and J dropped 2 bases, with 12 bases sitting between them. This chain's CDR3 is CAWSVQASFTDTQYF. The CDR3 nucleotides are TGTGCCTGGAGTGTACAGGCCAGCTTCACAGATACGCAGTATTTT. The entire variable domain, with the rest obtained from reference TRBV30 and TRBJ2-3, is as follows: SQTIHQWPATLVQPVGSPLSLECTVEGTSNPNLYWYRQAAGRGLQLLFYSVGIGQISSEVPQNLSASRPQDRQFILSSKKLLLSDSGFYLCAWSVQASFTDTQYFGPGTRLTVL.